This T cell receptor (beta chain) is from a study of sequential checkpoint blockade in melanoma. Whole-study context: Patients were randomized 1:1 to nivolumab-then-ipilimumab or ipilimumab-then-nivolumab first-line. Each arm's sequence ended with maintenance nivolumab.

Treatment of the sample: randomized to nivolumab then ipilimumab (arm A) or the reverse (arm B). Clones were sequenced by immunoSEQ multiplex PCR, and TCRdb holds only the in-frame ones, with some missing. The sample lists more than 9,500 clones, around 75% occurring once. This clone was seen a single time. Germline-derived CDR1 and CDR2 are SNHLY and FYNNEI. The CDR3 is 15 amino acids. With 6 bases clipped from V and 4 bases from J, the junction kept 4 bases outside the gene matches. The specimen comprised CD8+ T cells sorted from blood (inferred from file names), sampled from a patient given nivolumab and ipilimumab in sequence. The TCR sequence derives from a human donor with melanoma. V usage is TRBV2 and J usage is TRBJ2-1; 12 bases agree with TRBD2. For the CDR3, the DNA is TGTGCCAGCAGCGCCGGGACTAGCGGGTACAATGAGCAGTTCTTC. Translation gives CASSAGTSGYNEQFF.